The 13 T cell receptor beta chains presented below share a single source sample, sequenced in a study of Ad26.COV2.S vaccination and SARS-CoV-2 variants. The repertoire was sequenced with immunoSEQ multiplex PCR; TCRdb's copy has only in-frame clones and lacks some. This sample has hundreds of thousands of clones; about 88% occur once, and the top ten carry over 8.5%. Treatment meaning: over 15 received Ad26.COV2.S at low or high dose, single or two shots; about 5 received placebo; per-sample allocation not given. Samples came from day 63 after the first vaccine or placebo injection. Sequenced material: peripheral blood, taken in a trial of Ad26.COV2.S vaccine versus placebo. The receptor set was obtained from a person aged 18-60 years who received the Ad26.COV2.S COVID-19 vaccine or a placebo.

The chain recombines TRBV5-1 with TRBJ1-6; D remains ambiguous. This CDR3 region has 14 residues. From germline, CDR1 is SGHRS and CDR2 YFSETQ. With 3 bases removed from V and 8 bases from J, the gap between germline ends came to 12 bases. The CDR3 reads CASSSLDYDSPLHF. The CDR3 coding sequence is TGCGCCAGCAGCTCGCTGGATTATGATTCACCCCTCCACTTT.

In this sample, this clone turned up once. The gene calls are TRBV3-1 (or the pseudogene TRBV3-2) and TRBJ1-1; no clear D. The V end lost 0 bases, the J end lost 3 bases, and 11 bases lay between the germline ends. The CDR3 totals 15 residues. Per germline, CDR1 LGHDT and CDR2 YNNKEL (reference sequence). CDR3 DNA sequence: TGTGCCAGCAGCCAAGATTCCGGAGGTGACACTGAAGCTTTCTTT. It codes for CASSQDSGGDTEAFF.

This chain uses TRBV28 with TRBJ1-6, with a possible D match to TRBD1 (5 bases). Germline V CDR1 and CDR2: MDHEN, SYDVKM. The CDR3 contains 13 residues. Trimming took 7 bases from V and 8 from J, leaving 12 bases between them. The CDR3 is CASTPAGDSPLHF. In nucleotides, the CDR3 is TGTGCCAGCACCCCCGCGGGGGATTCACCCCTCCACTTT.

As for this clone: At the DNA level, this CDR3 is encoded by other sequences in the same sample as well. The chain joins TRBV5-1 to TRBJ2-1; 9 bases line up with TRBD2. V lost 0 bases and J lost 4; bases outside the gene matches: 2. CDR1 and CDR2 (germline): SGHRS, YFSETQ. This CDR3 contains 15 residues. The CDR3 sequence: CASSLGLAAYNEQFF. The CDR3 DNA follows: TGCGCCAGCAGCTTGGGACTAGCGGCATACAATGAGCAGTTCTTC.

The chain is built from TRBV6-2 or TRBV6-3 and TRBJ1-5, with no clear D. This CDR3 is 15 amino acids long. Germline values: CDR1 MNHEY, CDR2 SVGEGT. The germline V and J ends were trimmed by 4 bases and 3 bases, with 13 bases remaining between them. The CDR3 coding sequence is TGTGCCAGCAGTTCTCATTCGGGAGTCAATCAGCCCCAGCATTTT. Encoded protein: CASSSHSGVNQPQHF.

The table lists this clone with a few counts. The CDR3 nucleotides are TGTGCCAGCAGTGTAGGGGGCCGTCAGCCCCAGCATTTT. This translates into CASSVGGRQPQHF. This chain links TRBV12-3 or TRBV12-4 with TRBJ1-5, with 7 nucleotides matching TRBD1. Trimming took 5 bases from V and 6 from J; bases not matched to a gene: 4. The CDR3 totals 13 residues.

V gene TRBV4-3 combines with J gene TRBJ2-2; D gene ambiguous. V dropped 0 bases and J dropped 7 bases, with 9 bases sitting between them. CDR1 and CDR2 from the germline V gene are LGHNA and YSLEER. This CDR3 contains 14 residues. This chain's CDR3 is CASSQDHGVGELFF. CDR3 sequence (DNA): TGCGCCAGCAGCCAAGACCATGGTGTCGGGGAGCTGTTTTTT.

This chain uses TRBV5-6 with TRBJ1-4; no clear D. Germline lookup yields CDR1 SGHDT and CDR2 YYEEEE. The CDR3 extends over 13 amino acids. Trimming stripped 2 bases from V and 6 bases from J, with 8 bases between. This CDR3 is CASSLKGYEKLFF. Written as DNA, the CDR3 is TGTGCCAGCAGCTTAAAGGGATATGAAAAACTGTTTTTT.

The V call is TRBV18, the J call TRBJ1-4, with TRBD1 as a possible D gene (5 bases). The ends were cut back, 4 bases at V and 4 bases at J, with 10 bases in the middle. The CDR3 covers 14 residues. The germline V gene encodes CDR1 KGHSH and CDR2 LQKENI. The CDR3 region has the DNA TGTGCCAGCTCACAACAGGAAATTAATGAAAAACTGTTTTTT. Translating gives CASSQQEINEKLFF. Using reference TRBV18 and TRBJ1-4 for the parts outside the CDR3, the full variable domain is NAGVMQNPRHLVRRRGQEARLRCSPMKGHSHVYWYRQLPEEGLKFMVYLQKENIIDESGMPKERFSAEFPKEGPSILRIQQVVRGDSAAYFCASSQQEINEKLFFGSGTQLSVL.

The J gene is TRBJ2-7, the V gene TRBV5-4; maybe TRBD2 (5 bases). This CDR3 is 15 amino acids long. V gave up 5 bases and J gave up 0 bases, with 15 bases separating them. The germline V gene encodes CDR1 SGHNT and CDR2 YYREEE (reference sequence). The CDR3 DNA reads as TGTGCCAGCAGTTCCGCCAAGCGGAGCTCCTACGAGCAGTACTTC. This gives the protein CASSSAKRSSYEQYF. The full variable domain, with the rest looked up from reference TRBV5-4 and TRBJ2-7, is ETGVTQSPTHLIKTRGQQVTLRCSSQSGHNTVSWYQQALGQGPQFIFQYYREEENGRGNFPPRFSGLQFPNYSSELNVNALELDDSALYLCASSSAKRSSYEQYFGPGTRLTVT.

This chain links TRBV7-6 with TRBJ2-7; 10 bases agree with TRBD1. The V segment lost 4 bases and the J segment 3 bases; nucleotides outside the gene matches: 9. Per germline, CDR1 SGHVS and CDR2 FNYEAQ. The CDR3 is made up of 16 amino acids. As DNA, the CDR3 is TGTGCCAGCAGCTGGGGGACAGGGGAAGACCACTACGAGCAGTACTTC. This encodes CASSWGTGEDHYEQYF.

This chain connects TRBV6-6 to TRBJ2-7; the D is unclear. The CDR3 sequence is 12 residues long. The V and J ends lost 4 bases and 2 bases respectively, with 6 bases between them. CDR1 is MNHNY and CDR2 is SVGAGI in the germline V gene (reference sequence). The CDR3 here is CASSLSAYEQYF. The CDR3 nucleotides read TGTGCCAGCAGTTTATCGGCCTACGAGCAGTACTTC.

This clone was counted between two and nine times. The CDR3 nucleotides are TGTGCCAGCAGCCAGGACAGGGGTTTTAACGAGCAGTACTTC. As protein: CASSQDRGFNEQYF. The gene calls are TRBV5-4 and TRBJ2-7; 9 positions agree with TRBD1. CDR1 is SGHNT, CDR2 YYREEE, per germline (reference sequence). This CDR3 has 14 residues. V was clipped by 4 bases and J by 5 bases; unmatched bases: 7.